The 21 T cell receptor beta chains below all came from one sample that was sequenced in a study of a mutant IDH1 vaccine in newly diagnosed glioma (dated by TCRdb to the early 2020s). The intended sense of this specimen's time point label: week 23, last vaccination. Each vaccine dose, consisting of 300 ug of a 20-mer mutant IDH1 peptide in Montanide, was administered subcutaneously with topical imiquimod. No cognate antigen is known for these TCRs. Libraries were made using the immunoSEQ multiplex PCR assay. TCRdb obtained this table from immuneACCESS and retained in-frame rearrangements with V and J assigned. These tables miss some clones; where compared with another copy, unresolved V genes account for less than half of the shortfall, and the remainder is unexplained. The sample table lists tens of thousands of clones, about four fifths of them with a count of one. Of the sample, 5% to 8% is held by the ten largest clones.

The sequencing here drew on PBMCs, taken from a glioma patient whose treatment included an IDH1 peptide vaccine. The receptor set was obtained from a middle-aged man with glioma.

The CDR3 region has the DNA TGTGCCAGTAGTATAAGAGGTGTTGGGACTGAAGCTTTCTTT. Translated, it gives CASSIRGVGTEAFF. The genes are TRBV19 and TRBJ1-1; D gene unclear. Per germline, CDR1 LNHDA and CDR2 SQIVND (reference sequence). This CDR3 comprises 14 residues. V was pared by 2 bases and J by 5 bases, with 12 bases between.

This chain connects TRBV9 to TRBJ1-1; no definite D call. Trimming removed 1 base from V and 7 bases from J, with 5 bases in between. Germline V gives CDR1 SGDLS, CDR2 YYNGEE. The CDR3 totals 11 residues. The CDR3 region is CASSVKSEAFF. The CDR3 region has the DNA TGTGCCAGCAGCGTAAAGAGTGAAGCTTTCTTT.

V is TRBV7-6 and J is TRBJ1-3; D unresolved. CDR1 SGHVS and CDR2 FNYEAQ come from the germline V gene. CDR3 size: 14 residues. V was clipped by 5 bases and J by 0 bases, with 8 bases between them. The CDR3 sequence is CASSLRSSGNTIYF. The CDR3 nucleotides are TGTGCCAGCAGCCTTAGGAGCTCTGGAAACACCATATATTTT.

This chain uses TRBV7-7 with TRBJ1-2; 7 nucleotides line up with TRBD1. The CDR3 sequence is 15 residues long. Germline CDR1 is SSHAT and CDR2 is FNYEAQ (reference sequence). The junction had 14 bases not matched to a gene; V was cut back by 5 bases and J by 8 bases. For the CDR3, the DNA is TGTGCCAGCAGCCCCCAATCTGGGACAGCGAAAGGCTACACCTTC. It translates to CASSPQSGTAKGYTF.

The V call is TRBV7-9, the J call TRBJ2-7; possibly TRBD2 for D (6 bases). With 4 bases removed from V and 4 bases from J, the gap between germline ends came to 11 bases. Looked up from germline, CDR1 is SEHNR and CDR2 is FQNEAQ (reference sequence). This CDR3 comprises 13 residues. The DNA of the CDR3 is TGTGCCAGCAGCTCGCGGGGAACTTACGAGCAGTACTTC. This sequence encodes CASSSRGTYEQYF.

This clone was counted once. The V call is TRBV6-6, the J call TRBJ1-1, with D perhaps TRBD1 (6 bases). The CDR3 runs to 13 residues. The V and J ends lost 6 bases and 2 bases respectively, with 10 bases between them. CDR1 MNHNY and CDR2 SVGAGI come from the germline V gene (reference sequence). The CDR3 coding sequence is TGTGCCAGCAGCCTCAGGGGAAACACTGAAGCTTTCTTT. It codes for CASSLRGNTEAFF.

The V and J genes are TRBV7-8 and TRBJ1-4; a weak D match, TRBD1 (6 bases). The CDR3 sequence is 15 residues long. The V end was cut by 1 base, the J end by 7 bases, with 13 bases between. CDR1 is SGHVS and CDR2 is FQNEAQ in the germline V gene. For the CDR3, the DNA is TGTGCCAGCAGCTTAGATGGCAGGGGATCTGAAAAACTGTTTTTT. Protein product: CASSLDGRGSEKLFF.

The J gene is TRBJ1-1, the V gene TRBV7-8; 7 bases align to TRBD1. This CDR3 has 14 residues. The germline CDR1 and CDR2 sequences are SGHVS and FQNEAQ. Trimming cost V 4 bases and J 6 bases; bases outside gene matches: 8. The CDR3 loop is CASSSRTGRPEAFF. CDR3 coding DNA: TGTGCCAGCAGCTCCAGGACAGGCCGACCTGAAGCTTTCTTT.

The rearrangement uses TRBV5-5 and TRBJ1-6; weak D call: TRBD1 (6 bases). The CDR3 has 12 residues. V was shortened by 5 bases and J by 6 bases, with 6 bases between the two germline ends. Germline V gene sequence: CDR1 SGHKS, CDR2 YYEKEE (reference sequence). The CDR3 DNA follows: TGTGCCAGCAGGGGGGCTAATTCACCCCTCCACTTT. Its translation is CASRGANSPLHF.

CDR3 bases: TGTGCCAGCAGCTTAGGGGCGACTAATGAAAAACTGTTTTTT. Translating gives CASSLGATNEKLFF. The chain recombines TRBV5-4 with TRBJ1-4, with D perhaps TRBD1 (5 bases). Germline V gene sequence: CDR1 SGHNT, CDR2 YYREEE (reference sequence). The CDR3 is 14 residues long. V lost 2 bases to trimming and J lost 2 bases, with 7 bases between them.

This chain links TRBV2 with TRBJ2-2; D is ambiguous. Per the germline V gene, CDR1 is SNHLY and CDR2 is FYNNEI. This CDR3 region has 13 residues. The V and J ends lost 6 bases and 3 bases respectively, with 8 bases between them. DNA of the CDR3: TGTGCCAGCAGGGCAGGTTACACCGGGGAGCTGTTTTTT. It specifies CASRAGYTGELFF.

The J gene is TRBJ2-5, the V gene TRBV9; possibly TRBD2 for D (7 bases). The CDR3 contains 16 residues. The V and J ends lost 0 bases and 4 bases respectively, with 16 bases between them. From germline, CDR1 is SGDLS and CDR2 YYNGEE. CDR3 amino acids: CASSVEGGATVETQYF. CDR3 nucleotides: TGTGCCAGCAGCGTAGAGGGGGGGGCGACAGTAGAGACCCAGTACTTC.

The V and J genes are TRBV29-1 and TRBJ2-7, with 7 bases that match TRBD1. V trimming: 7 bases; J trimming: 2 bases; junction bases outside the gene matches: 2. Germline V CDR1 and CDR2: SQVTM, ANQGSEA. The CDR3 has 11 residues. Written as DNA, the CDR3 is TGCAGCGGGGGACAGACCTACGAGCAGTACTTC. Its translation is CSGGQTYEQYF.

The chain employs TRBV5-1 and TRBJ2-7, with TRBD1 identical over 7 bases. CDR3 size: 14 residues. Germline values: CDR1 SGHRS, CDR2 YFSETQ. V lost 5 bases and J lost 4; bases outside the gene matches: 9. CDR3 nucleotides: TGCGCCAGCAGATCCGAGGGACAGTTATACGAGCAGTACTTC. Translated: CASRSEGQLYEQYF.

The V and J genes are TRBV19 and TRBJ1-1, with 12 bases aligning to TRBD1. The CDR3 totals 16 residues. Germline V gives CDR1 LNHDA, CDR2 SQIVND (reference sequence). V lost 1 base and J lost 5; bases outside the gene matches: 5. CDR3 sequence: CASSIAGTGGGTEAFF. In nucleotides, the CDR3 is TGTGCCAGTAGTATAGCTGGGACAGGGGGCGGAACTGAAGCTTTCTTT.

The chain carries TRBV7-7 and TRBJ2-5; 9 nucleotides match TRBD1. The germline V gene has CDR1 SSHAT and CDR2 FNYEAQ (reference sequence). The CDR3 totals 14 residues. V was clipped by 5 bases and J by 4 bases; unmatched bases: 5. The CDR3 loop reads CASSVTGGRETQYF. The CDR3 DNA reads as TGTGCCAGCAGCGTAACAGGGGGCCGAGAGACCCAGTACTTC.

V gene TRBV7-8 combines with J gene TRBJ2-7, with a weak D call TRBD1 (6 bases). V was trimmed by 8 bases and J by 0 bases, leaving 11 bases between them. CDR1 SGHVS and CDR2 FQNEAQ come from the germline V gene. The CDR3 totals 13 residues. CDR3 bases: TGTGCCAGCTCCAAGGGGGTCTCCTACGAGCAGTACTTC. Residues: CASSKGVSYEQYF.

The chain has TRBV2 and TRBJ1-2, with D hard to call. This CDR3 contains 11 residues. Germline CDR1 is SNHLY and CDR2 is FYNNEI. V was trimmed by 7 bases and J by 3 bases, leaving 6 bases between them. CDR3 DNA sequence: TGTGCCAGCACCCTGGACTATGGCTACACCTTC. Amino acids: CASTLDYGYTF.

This clone was seen a single time. The genes are TRBV2 and TRBJ1-3, with 7 bases lining up with TRBD1. CDR1 and CDR2 (germline): SNHLY, FYNNEI. The CDR3 loop spans 15 amino acids. The trim removed 7 bases at V and 0 bases at J, leaving 6 bases unmatched. The CDR3 spells CASTQGVTSGNTIYF. The CDR3 coding sequence is TGTGCCAGCACCCAGGGGGTGACCTCTGGAAACACCATATATTTT.

The chain carries TRBV4-1 and TRBJ1-4; D not certain. Trimming removed 1 base from V and 6 bases from J, with 9 bases in between. Germline CDR1 reads MGHRA; CDR2 reads YSYEKL. There are 14 residues in the CDR3. The CDR3 bases are TGCGCCAGCAGCCAAGGGGAGACCCATGAAAAACTGTTTTTT. It encodes CASSQGETHEKLFF.

This clone was found a few times. The rearrangement uses TRBV11-2 and TRBJ1-3, with 8 positions matching TRBD1. Germline V CDR1 and CDR2: SGHAT, FQNNGV. V lost 2 bases, J lost 2 bases, and 8 bases stayed unmatched. The CDR3 is 17 residues long. The CDR3 reads CASSLKGDRTTGNTIYF. The CDR3 nucleotides read TGTGCCAGCAGCTTAAAAGGGGACAGGACCACTGGAAACACCATATATTTT.